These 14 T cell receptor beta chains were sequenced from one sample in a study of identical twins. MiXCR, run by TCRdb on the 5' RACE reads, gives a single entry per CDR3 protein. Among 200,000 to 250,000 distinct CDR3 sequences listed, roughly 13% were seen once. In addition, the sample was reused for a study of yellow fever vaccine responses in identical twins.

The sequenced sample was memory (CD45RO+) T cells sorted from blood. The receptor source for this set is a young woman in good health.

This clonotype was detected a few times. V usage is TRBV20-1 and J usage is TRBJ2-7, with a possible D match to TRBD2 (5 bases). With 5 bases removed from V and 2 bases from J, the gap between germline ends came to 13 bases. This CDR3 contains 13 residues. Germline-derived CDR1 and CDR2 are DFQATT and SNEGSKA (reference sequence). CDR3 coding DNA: TGCAGTGCTGAGGCCGGGATACCCTACGAGCAGTACTTC. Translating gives CSAEAGIPYEQYF.

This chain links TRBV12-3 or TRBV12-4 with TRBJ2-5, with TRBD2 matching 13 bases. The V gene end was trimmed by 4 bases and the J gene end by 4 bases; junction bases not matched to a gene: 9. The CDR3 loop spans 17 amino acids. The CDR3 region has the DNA TGTGCCAGCAGTTCGGGCTTCGGACTAGCGGGAGTAGAGACCCAGTACTTC. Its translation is CASSSGFGLAGVETQYF.

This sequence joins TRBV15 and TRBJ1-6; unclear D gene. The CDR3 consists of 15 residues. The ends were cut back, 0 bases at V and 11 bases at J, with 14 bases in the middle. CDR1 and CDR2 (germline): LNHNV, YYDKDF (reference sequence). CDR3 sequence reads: CATSRERSLNTPLHF. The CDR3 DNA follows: TGTGCCACCAGCAGAGAAAGGTCCCTTAACACACCCCTCCACTTT.

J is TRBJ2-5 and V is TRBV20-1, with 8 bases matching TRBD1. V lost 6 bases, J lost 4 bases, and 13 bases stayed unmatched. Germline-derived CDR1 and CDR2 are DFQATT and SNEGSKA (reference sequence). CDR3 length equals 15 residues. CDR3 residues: CSATNPRTGRETQYF. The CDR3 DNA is TGCAGTGCCACCAACCCCCGGACAGGGCGAGAGACCCAGTACTTC.

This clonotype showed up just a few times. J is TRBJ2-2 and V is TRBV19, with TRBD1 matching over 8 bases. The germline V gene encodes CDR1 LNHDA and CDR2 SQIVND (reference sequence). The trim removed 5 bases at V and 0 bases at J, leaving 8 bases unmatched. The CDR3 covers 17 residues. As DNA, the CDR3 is TGTGCCAGTAGTCCTATTCCGGGACAGGCGAACACCGGGGAGCTGTTTTTT. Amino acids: CASSPIPGQANTGELFF.

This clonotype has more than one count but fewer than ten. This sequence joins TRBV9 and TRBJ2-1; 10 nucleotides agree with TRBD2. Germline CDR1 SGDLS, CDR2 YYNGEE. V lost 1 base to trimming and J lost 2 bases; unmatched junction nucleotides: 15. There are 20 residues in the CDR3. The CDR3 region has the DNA TGTGCCAGCAGCGTAATAACAGCCCTAGCGGGAGTTGGACCCTACAATGAGCAGTTCTTC. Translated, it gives CASSVITALAGVGPYNEQFF. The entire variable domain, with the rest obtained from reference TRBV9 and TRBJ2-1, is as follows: DSGVTQTPKHLITATGQRVTLRCSPRSGDLSVYWYQQSLDQGLQFLIQYYNGEERAKGNILERFSAQQFPDLHSELNLSSLELGDSALYFCASSVITALAGVGPYNEQFFGPGTRLTVL.

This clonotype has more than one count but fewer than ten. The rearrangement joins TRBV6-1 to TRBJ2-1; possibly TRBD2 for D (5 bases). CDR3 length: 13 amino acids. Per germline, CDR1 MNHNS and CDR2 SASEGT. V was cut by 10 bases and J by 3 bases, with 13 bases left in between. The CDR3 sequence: CAITPGFYNEQFF. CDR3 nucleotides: TGTGCCATCACGCCGGGGTTCTACAATGAGCAGTTCTTC.

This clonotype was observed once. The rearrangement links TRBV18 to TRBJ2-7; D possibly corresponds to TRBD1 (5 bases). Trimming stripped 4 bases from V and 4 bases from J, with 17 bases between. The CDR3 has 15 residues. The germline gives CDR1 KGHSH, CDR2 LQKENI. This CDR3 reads CASSQGSGPEYEQYF. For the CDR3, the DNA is TGTGCCAGCTCACAGGGGTCCGGTCCGGAATACGAGCAGTACTTC.

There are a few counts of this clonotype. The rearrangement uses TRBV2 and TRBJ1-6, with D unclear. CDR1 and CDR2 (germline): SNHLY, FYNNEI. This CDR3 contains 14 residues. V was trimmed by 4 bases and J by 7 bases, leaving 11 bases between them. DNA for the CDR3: TGTGCCAGCAGTGCGGAGGGCTACAATTCACCCCTCCACTTT. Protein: CASSAEGYNSPLHF.

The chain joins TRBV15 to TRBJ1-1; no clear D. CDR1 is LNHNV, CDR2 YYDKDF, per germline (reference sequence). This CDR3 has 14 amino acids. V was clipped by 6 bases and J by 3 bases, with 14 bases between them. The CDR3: CATRVEGKDTEAFF. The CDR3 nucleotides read TGTGCCACCAGAGTAGAGGGTAAGGACACTGAAGCTTTCTTT.

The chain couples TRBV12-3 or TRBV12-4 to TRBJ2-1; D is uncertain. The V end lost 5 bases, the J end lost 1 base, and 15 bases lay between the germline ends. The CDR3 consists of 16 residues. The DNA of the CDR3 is TGTGCCAGCAGTCCGAACCCGGGCCAATCCTACAATGAGCAGTTCTTC. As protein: CASSPNPGQSYNEQFF.

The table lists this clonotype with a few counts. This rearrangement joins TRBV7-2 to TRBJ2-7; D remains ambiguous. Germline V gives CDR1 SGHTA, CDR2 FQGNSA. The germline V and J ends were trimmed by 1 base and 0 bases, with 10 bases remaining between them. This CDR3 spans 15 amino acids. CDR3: CASSLGYSYSYEQYF. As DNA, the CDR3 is TGTGCCAGCAGCTTAGGCTACAGCTACTCCTACGAGCAGTACTTC.

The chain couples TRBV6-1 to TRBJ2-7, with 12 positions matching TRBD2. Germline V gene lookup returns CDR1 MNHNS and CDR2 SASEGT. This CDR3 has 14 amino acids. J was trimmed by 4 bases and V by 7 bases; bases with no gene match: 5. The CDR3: CASIRTSGGYEQYF. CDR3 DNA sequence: TGTGCCAGCATCCGAACTAGCGGGGGGTACGAGCAGTACTTC.

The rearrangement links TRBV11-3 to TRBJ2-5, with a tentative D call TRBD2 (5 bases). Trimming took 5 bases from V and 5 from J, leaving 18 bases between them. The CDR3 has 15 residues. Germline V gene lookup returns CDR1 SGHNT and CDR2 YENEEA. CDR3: CASSPSPLPGETQYF. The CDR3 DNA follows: TGTGCCAGCAGCCCCAGCCCACTACCGGGGGAGACCCAGTACTTC.